The next 19 T cell receptor beta chains were all read from a single sample in a study of blood T cell repertoires in COVID-19. Here immunoSEQ multiplex PCR was the method, and the copy in TCRdb shows in-frame clones only, minus some. The table records approximately 230,000 clones, around 90% of them present only once. The sample comprised PBMCs or T cells enriched from blood (not recorded which). The receptors were sampled from a woman aged 25 to 39 with acute COVID-19.

V is TRBV27 and J is TRBJ2-7; 8 nucleotides line up with TRBD2. The germline gives CDR1 MNHEY, CDR2 SMNVEV (reference sequence). Trimming at V came to 3 bases and at J to 3 bases, leaving 7 bases not matched to a gene. The CDR3 has 15 residues. The CDR3 DNA reads as TGTGCCAGCAGTTTTGGGCTAGCGGGCTACTACGAGCAGTACTTC. Amino acid sequence: CASSFGLAGYYEQYF.

The CDR3: CASNPKSGSYNEQFF. CDR3 sequence (DNA): TGTGCCAGCAACCCTAAATCGGGGTCCTACAATGAGCAGTTCTTC. The chain employs TRBV9 and TRBJ2-1; TRBD2 is a possible D gene (5 bases). Trimming cost V 6 bases and J 1 base, with 14 bases left between them. In germline, CDR1 is SGDLS, CDR2 YYNGEE. The CDR3 contains 15 residues.

The CDR3 loop is CASSPQPGQGFYEQYF. For the CDR3, the DNA is TGTGCCAGCTCACCACAGCCTGGACAGGGGTTCTACGAGCAGTACTTC. The V gene is TRBV18, the J gene TRBJ2-7, with 9 bases lining up with TRBD1. CDR3 length: 16 amino acids. V lost 1 base, J lost 3 bases, and 7 bases stayed unmatched. Germline CDR1 and CDR2: KGHSH and LQKENI. Combining the CDR3 with reference TRBV18 and TRBJ2-7 gives the whole variable domain NAGVMQNPRHLVRRRGQEARLRCSPMKGHSHVYWYRQLPEEGLKFMVYLQKENIIDESGMPKERFSAEFPKEGPSILRIQQVVRGDSAAYFCASSPQPGQGFYEQYFGPGTRLTVT.

V usage is TRBV19 and J usage is TRBJ2-5; D may be TRBD1 (5 bases). CDR3 length: 14 residues. Trimming removed 6 bases at V and 5 bases at J, with 16 bases between. CDR1 is LNHDA, CDR2 SQIVND, per germline (reference sequence). Written as DNA, the CDR3 is TGTGCCAGTAGCTCCCCAGGGCGTGGGGAGACCCAGTACTTC. Its translation: CASSSPGRGETQYF.

This clone was picked up one time. This chain connects TRBV12-5 to TRBJ1-5; TRBD1 matches at 9 bases. Trimming took 5 bases from V and 7 from J; bases not matched to a gene: 6. Germline assignment: CDR1 LGHNT and CDR2 FRNRAP. This CDR3 region has 14 residues. The CDR3 DNA sequence: TGTGCTAGTGGTCAACAGGGGGCTGAGCAGCCCCAGCATTTT. This gives the protein CASGQQGAEQPQHF.

The chain employs TRBV5-1 and TRBJ2-4; TRBD2 aligns across 10 bases. The CDR3 consists of 18 residues. Germline loops: CDR1 SGHRS, CDR2 YFSETQ. V was clipped by 3 bases and J by 6 bases; unmatched bases: 15. The DNA for the CDR3 is TGCGCCAGCAGCTCCCACAAGCCCGAAGCGGGAGGGGTAAACATTCAGTACTTC. Protein sequence: CASSSHKPEAGGVNIQYF.

The count of this clone is one. The chain employs TRBV30 and TRBJ2-7, with a possible D match to TRBD2 (5 bases). Looked up from germline, CDR1 is GTSNPN and CDR2 is SVGIG (reference sequence). The length of the CDR3 is 14 residues. V lost 1 base, J lost 3 bases, and 13 bases lay in between. The CDR3 DNA reads as TGTGCCTGGAGTGACAGTTCGGGAAACTACGAGCAGTACTTC. Amino acids: CAWSDSSGNYEQYF.

In this sample, this clone turned up once. This chain links TRBV7-9 with TRBJ1-1; 8 bases match TRBD1. J lost 4 bases, V lost 7 bases, and 8 bases had no gene match. The germline V gene has CDR1 SEHNR and CDR2 FQNEAQ (reference sequence). This CDR3 spans 14 amino acids. CDR3 protein: CASISTGVGTEAFF. The CDR3, as DNA: TGTGCCAGCATTTCGACAGGGGTTGGCACTGAAGCTTTCTTT.

The chain combines TRBV27 with TRBJ2-1; D is undetermined. V lost 2 bases, J lost 0 bases, and 14 bases lay in between. The CDR3 covers 17 residues. In germline, CDR1 is MNHEY, CDR2 SMNVEV (reference sequence). For the CDR3, the DNA is TGTGCCAGCAGTTTAATACCTGTGGCCTCCTCCTACAATGAGCAGTTCTTC. This gives the protein CASSLIPVASSYNEQFF.

This clone was seen a few times. CDR3 sequence reads: CASSQDGEDTWGNTEAFF. The CDR3 DNA is TGCGCCAGCAGCCAAGATGGAGAGGACACCTGGGGGAACACTGAAGCTTTCTTT. V is TRBV4-1 and J is TRBJ1-1, with TRBD1 as a possible D gene (5 bases). Trimming cost V 0 bases and J 1 base, with 18 bases left between them. CDR1 is MGHRA, CDR2 YSYEKL, per germline. The length of the CDR3 is 18 residues.

CDR3 residues: CASSVDISSYEQYF. The CDR3 nucleotides are TGTGCCAGCAGTGTGGACATCAGCTCCTACGAGCAGTACTTC. The chain combines TRBV28 with TRBJ2-7, with a weak D call TRBD1 (5 bases). This CDR3 comprises 14 residues. Trimming took 5 bases from V and 0 from J, leaving 11 bases between them. Germline V CDR1 and CDR2: MDHEN, SYDVKM.

J is TRBJ1-1 and V is TRBV6-2 or TRBV6-3; 7 bases agree with TRBD1. The junction had 6 bases not matched to a gene; V was cut back by 3 bases and J by 5 bases. The CDR3 totals 14 residues. Germline V gives CDR1 MNHEY, CDR2 SVGEGT. The CDR3 here is CASSYVGGRTEAFF. In nucleotides, the CDR3 is TGTGCCAGCAGTTATGTAGGGGGCAGGACTGAAGCTTTCTTT.

The chain employs TRBV5-1 and TRBJ1-1; TRBD1 might be the D (6 bases). The CDR3 spans 14 residues. Deletions cut 2 bases from V and 4 bases from J, with 12 bases between. CDR1 is SGHRS, CDR2 YFSETQ, per germline. The CDR3 here is CASSLTGFVTEAFF. Here the CDR3 DNA reads TGCGCCAGCAGCTTAACAGGGTTTGTCACTGAAGCTTTCTTT.

The rearrangement uses TRBV28 and TRBJ2-3; TRBD1 matches 10 bases. V trimming: 6 bases; J trimming: 2 bases; junction bases outside the gene matches: 5. The CDR3 consists of 15 residues. CDR1 is MDHEN and CDR2 is SYDVKM in the germline V gene. CDR3 sequence: CASRPGQGFTDTQYF. CDR3 nucleotide sequence: TGTGCCAGCAGACCGGGACAGGGGTTCACAGATACGCAGTATTTT.

Worth noting for this clone: It is unclear where the CDR3 begins or ends on the DNA, so no DNA is shown, and the CDR3 is as TCRdb lists it. V and J are TRBV18 and TRBJ1-2; the table's D call of TRBD1 was not tested on the DNA. Germline assignment: CDR1 KGHSH and CDR2 LQKENI. The CDR3 adds up to 17 amino acids, both ends counted. CDR3 sequence: CASSSWGQGAASTPDTF.

This clone was seen just once. The chain combines TRBV2 with TRBJ1-1; D gene ambiguous. Trimming pared 10 bases from V and 10 bases from J, leaving 13 bases between. Germline V gives CDR1 SNHLY, CDR2 FYNNEI. This CDR3 has 10 amino acids. The CDR3 DNA reads as TGTGCCATCAGCCCGGGTAGAGCTTTCTTT. Protein product: CAISPGRAFF. Using reference TRBV2 and TRBJ1-1 for the parts outside the CDR3, the full variable domain is EPEVTQTPSHQVTQMGQEVILRCVPISNHLYFYWYRQILGQKVEFLVSFYNNEISEKSEIFDDQFSVERPDGSNFTLKIRSTKLEDSAMYFCAISPGRAFFGQGTRLTVV.

Comment on this clone: The sample holds other DNA sequences that translate to the same CDR3. This chain connects TRBV19 to TRBJ1-1, with D perhaps matching TRBD1 (5 bases). The CDR3 consists of 14 residues. From germline, CDR1 is LNHDA and CDR2 SQIVND (reference sequence). Trimming took 2 bases from V and 1 from J, leaving 8 bases between them. CDR3 sequence reads: CASSIQGPNTEAFF. The CDR3 region has the DNA TGTGCCAGTAGTATACAGGGCCCGAACACTGAAGCTTTCTTT.

This chain connects TRBV2 to TRBJ2-1; D gene uncertain. The CDR3 is made up of 13 amino acids. The V gene lost 5 bases and the J gene lost 1 base, with 6 bases spanning the gap. Germline CDR1 and CDR2: SNHLY and FYNNEI. The CDR3 DNA is TGTGCCAGCAGTTATGCGTCCTACAATGAGCAGTTCTTC. The encoded protein is CASSYASYNEQFF.

J is TRBJ2-6 and V is TRBV27, with TRBD1 identical over 9 bases. Trimming at V came to 3 bases and at J to 0 bases, leaving 6 bases not matched to a gene. CDR1 and CDR2 (germline): MNHEY, SMNVEV (reference sequence). This CDR3 spans 18 amino acids. The CDR3 loop reads CASSFFPGQGSGANVLTF. CDR3 nucleotide sequence: TGTGCCAGCAGTTTCTTTCCGGGACAGGGCTCTGGGGCCAACGTCCTGACTTTC.